The 11 T cell receptor beta chains reported below all come from one sample, sequenced in a study of long-term antiretroviral therapy in people with HIV. Version v3.0 of the immunoSEQ assay ran at survey level. TCRdb's table, derived via immunoSEQ multiplex PCR, lists solely in-frame clones and lacks some. The table shows about 18,000 clones, with approximately 80% occurring only once. Sample: unsorted PBMCs, taken 0.6 years after starting antiretroviral therapy. The receptor set was obtained from a woman aged 18-29 years with HIV.

The rearrangement joins TRBV2 to TRBJ2-7, with D maybe TRBD2 (6 bases). The CDR3 is 13 amino acids. Germline CDR1 and CDR2: SNHLY and FYNNEI. Trimming left V 6 bases short and J 4 bases short, with 13 bases between. In nucleotides, the CDR3 is TGTGCCAGCAGAGGGGCAGGACTATACGAGCAGTACTTC. This sequence encodes CASRGAGLYEQYF.

This clone was observed a handful of times. V and J are TRBV27 and TRBJ1-2; 7 bases match TRBD1. V was clipped by 4 bases and J by 7 bases; unmatched bases: 6. Germline V CDR1 and CDR2: MNHEY, SMNVEV (reference sequence). The CDR3 length is 13 residues. Written as DNA, the CDR3 is TGTGCCAGCAGTTACAGGGGTATACTTGGCTACACCTTC. This codes for CASSYRGILGYTF.

J is TRBJ2-4 and V is TRBV10-2, with 8 bases that match TRBD2. The CDR3 length is 16 residues. The trim removed 5 bases at V and 1 base at J, leaving 7 bases unmatched. In germline, CDR1 is WSHSY, CDR2 SAAADI. This CDR3 is CASSPGQRGAKNIQYF. Written as DNA, the CDR3 is TGCGCCAGCAGTCCCGGACAGCGGGGGGCCAAAAACATTCAGTACTTC.

The chain is built from TRBV29-1 and TRBJ2-1; the D is unclear. Germline V lookup: CDR1 SQVTM, CDR2 ANQGSEA. The CDR3 extends over 15 amino acids. V lost 0 bases and J lost 0, with 9 bases in between. This CDR3 reads CSVEDNQASYNEQFF. The CDR3 DNA follows: TGCAGCGTTGAAGATAATCAGGCCTCCTACAATGAGCAGTTCTTC.

V and J are TRBV5-1 and TRBJ1-3, with no clear D. CDR3 length: 15 residues. Germline V gene lookup returns CDR1 SGHRS and CDR2 YFSETQ. Trimming took off 0 bases at V and 0 bases at J, with 7 bases between the two ends. The CDR3, as DNA: TGCGCCAGCAGCTTGGCCACGAGCTCTGGAAACACCATATATTTT. It is translated as CASSLATSSGNTIYF.

V and J are TRBV2 and TRBJ2-3; D gene uncertain. Germline CDR1 is SNHLY and CDR2 is FYNNEI. The CDR3 spans 12 residues. Trimming left V 6 bases short and J 4 bases short, with 8 bases between. In DNA, the CDR3 is TGTGCCAGCAGGGATCCCCCAGATACGCAGTATTTT. Amino acids: CASRDPPDTQYF.

The rearrangement joins TRBV6-5 to TRBJ1-2; no definite D call. The CDR3 sequence is 13 residues long. From germline, CDR1 is MNHEY and CDR2 SVGAGI. Trimming cost V 0 bases and J 4 bases, with 6 bases left between them. The CDR3 loop reads CASSYSRSYGYTF. In DNA, the CDR3 is TGTGCCAGCAGTTACTCGAGGAGCTATGGCTACACCTTC.

The chain is built from TRBV25-1 and TRBJ2-1; the match to TRBD1 covers 7 bases. This CDR3 is built from 15 residues. In germline, CDR1 is MGHDK, CDR2 SYGVNS. V was clipped by 6 bases and J by 0 bases; unmatched bases: 5. DNA of the CDR3: TGTGCCAGCAGGCCCCGGGACAGCTCCTACAATGAGCAGTTCTTC. Protein: CASRPRDSSYNEQFF.

The chain is built from TRBV6-6 and TRBJ2-1; 7 positions agree with TRBD2. CDR1 and CDR2 from the germline V gene are MNHNY and SVGAGI (reference sequence). V lost 8 bases, J lost 6 bases, and 7 bases stayed unmatched. The CDR3 contains 13 residues. CDR3 sequence (DNA): TGTGCCAGCGATGGGGGGGTCGGCAATGAGCAGTTCTTC. Translated, it gives CASDGGVGNEQFF.

This chain joins TRBV4-3 and TRBJ1-4; D gene unclear. The CDR3 contains 19 residues. The germline CDR1 and CDR2 sequences are LGHNA and YSLEER. V was clipped by 0 bases and J by 0 bases, with 17 bases between them. CDR3 sequence: CASSQDSPLYSATNEKLFF. In nucleotides, the CDR3 is TGCGCCAGCAGCCAAGATAGCCCTCTTTACAGTGCAACTAATGAAAAACTGTTTTTT.

This chain joins TRBV7-2 and TRBJ1-5; 7 bases match TRBD1. Germline CDR1 SGHTA, CDR2 FQGNSA. The CDR3 contains 15 residues. V trimming: 6 bases; J trimming: 0 bases; junction bases outside the gene matches: 5. CDR3 nucleotide sequence: TGTGCCAGCAGACCGACAGGGAGTAGCAATCAGCCCCAGCATTTT. It encodes CASRPTGSSNQPQHF.